This T cell receptor (beta chain) was obtained from a study of Graves' ophthalmopathy and Graves' hyperthyroidism (dated by TCRdb to about 2018). At the level of the whole study: Hyperthyroidism was considered stable if no progression to ophthalmopathy occurred within 18 months of follow-up. TCR beta repertoire signatures were used to distinguish Graves' ophthalmopathy from Graves' hyperthyroidism and to predict progression to ophthalmopathy. In total, approximately 130 blood samples were TCR-sequenced: some 40 ophthalmopathy, about 75 hyperthyroidism and some 17 hyperthyroidism-to-ophthalmopathy patients. To explore V-J signatures distinguishing ophthalmopathy from hyperthyroidism, a discovery set of 100 patients (43 ophthalmopathy, roughly 60 stable hyperthyroidism) was enrolled. For independent validation, a separate cohort was made up of 18 hyperthyroidism patients plus 17 patients who later progressed from hyperthyroidism to ophthalmopathy. In roughly 6 hyperthyroidism patients, the T-cell repertoires found in thyroid tissue were compared with those found in blood. After sampling, hyperthyroidism patients received methimazole starting at 30 mg daily, and ophthalmopathy patients received high-dose intravenous methylprednisolone.

Patients with hyperthyroidism were aged 18 to 65 years, had been newly diagnosed, and had a disease duration of less than 2 months. Anyone with other autoimmune diseases, uncontrolled infections, pregnancy or lactation was excluded from the study. Clinical symptoms, serum thyroxine, TRAb, thyroid ultrasound and orbital computed tomography were used for diagnosis. Trizol reagent was used to extract the total RNA, and its quality was then checked on an Agilent 2100 Bioanalyzer. For repertoire sequencing, the TCR beta CDR3 regions were amplified from RNA transcripts. A first-round RT-PCR used HTBI primers with the Qiagen OneStep RT-PCR kit, followed by a second-round multiplex PCR, size selection and purification. Sequencing of the libraries was carried out on an Illumina HiSeq2000 in paired-end mode with 100 bp reads. On the study's bioinformatics: SOAPnuke was used for read processing, and reads with adapters, uncalled bases, a mean Phred below 15, or no exact constant-primer or identifier match were discarded. High-quality paired reads were merged with COPE v1.2.5. Clonotypes were defined as unique nucleotide sequences and were aligned to IMGT TRB V, D and J references using MiTCR v1.1. Analysis was restricted to V-J combinations with a frequency above 0.0001, which covered roughly 99% of repertoires. A TCR clonal expansion and chaos score per V-J combination was defined as the ratio of F50 clonal expansion to chaos observed in the TCRdist matrix. Features were reduced by Welch's t-statistics and random forest to around 14 V-J combinations, which fed a naive Bayes classifier. Thyroid-blood repertoire similarity was quantified with the Morisita-Horn index. TCRdb redid the processing of the public reads, applying fastp at Q25 and MiXCR, and retained in-frame beta chains. Identical CDR3 protein sequences are pooled into one entry, listed with their most common genes and DNA. The V and J calls and clone size are TCRdb's, not the authors'. The sample table shows over a million distinct CDR3 sequences, and about 35% are seen once. The top ten hold around 10% of the sample.

This clonotype was detected only a few times. Its antigen has not been determined. Base quality data are lacking; no much larger clone is found one base away. CDR1 and CDR2 were assigned from the germline V gene as SGHRS and YFSETQ. Compared with germline, V lacks 4 bases and J lacks 14 bases; bases without a gene match: 14. The CDR3 holds 14 amino acids from the cysteine to the phenylalanine. The only DNA kept is the CDR3, 42 bases in frame from the first base. The full study reports these points: In validation, the model predicted ophthalmopathy progression with 55% to 71% sensitivity and approximately 75% specificity; more than ten predicted patients were CT-confirmed with GO in a median of 6.5 months. Sample size was not statistically predetermined, and group allocation was not concealed from the investigators. Among expanded thyroid clonotypes with frequency above 0.001, most also showed up in blood, which suggests that blood repertoires may reflect the thyroid immune response. In cross-validation, the 13-signature model distinguished ophthalmopathy from stable hyperthyroidism with about 90% sensitivity and around 81% specificity, and in the test set the corresponding values were approximately 80% and 68%.

This sequence was found in an adult man with Graves' hyperthyroidism. The chain couples TRBV5-1 to TRBJ1-5, with 8 central nucleotides matching TRBD1. Sample: peripheral blood or thyroid tissue (not recorded which). CDR3 protein: CASSPGQGIGYEHF. The nucleotide sequence is given as TGCGCCAGCAGCCCCGGACAGGGTATCGGGTACGAGCATTTT.